The sequence of this T cell receptor (beta chain) was determined in a study of cytotoxic CD8 clonotypes in ibrutinib-treated CLL. As for the study in general: By median around 69 months, approximately 12 had progressed and 14 stayed remitted; responses had been 2 complete and around 25 partial. Mean yields were about 280,000 productive templates and roughly 94,000 productive rearrangements per sample.

Study-level findings and limits: Clonality showed a rise at ibrutinib response that reversed toward baseline at progression.

The CDR3 covers 15 residues. Germline-derived CDR1 and CDR2 are MNHEY and SMNVEV (reference sequence). Trimming cost V 6 bases and J 1 base, with 15 bases left between them. The data were produced by immunoSEQ multiplex PCR, yet TCRdb's version contains in-frame clones alone and is incomplete. The sample contains some 30,000 clones, about 76% of which appear only once. Notes on this clone: Its antigen remains unknown.

The sequences come from PBMCs, collected after 36 months of ibrutinib treatment. The source of this sequence is a human donor with chronic lymphocytic leukemia. The rearrangement links TRBV27 to TRBJ1-2; D is uncertain. The CDR3 sequence: CASSELPGDNYGYTF. CDR3 nucleotide sequence: TGTGCCAGCAGCGAATTACCCGGGGATAACTATGGCTACACCTTC.